What follows are 18 T cell receptor beta chains derived from one specimen sequenced in a study of PD-L1 blockade in urothelial cancer. Libraries were prepared by immunoSEQ multiplex PCR; TCRdb keeps only in-frame clonotypes and omits some of them. The sample lists 90,000 or so clones, 89% occurring once. The time point was: pretreatment peripheral blood. Sequencing used PBMCs, obtained around atezolizumab (anti-PD-L1) treatment. The receptors derive from a woman of 80 years or more with urothelial cancer.

This chain connects TRBV4-1 to TRBJ2-3, with D possibly matching TRBD2 (6 bases). This CDR3 spans 16 amino acids. Between the trimmed V and J ends, which lost 4 bases and 0 bases, there was a span of 14 bases. In germline, CDR1 is MGHRA, CDR2 YSYEKL. CDR3 loop: CASSLGGSDSTDTQYF. The CDR3 DNA follows: TGCGCCAGCAGCCTGGGAGGTTCGGACAGCACAGATACGCAGTATTTT.

The chain joins TRBV11-2 to TRBJ2-7, with 9 bases that match TRBD2. The CDR3 runs 15 residues. V lost 3 bases, J lost 2 bases, and 5 bases stayed unmatched. In germline, CDR1 is SGHAT, CDR2 FQNNGV. The CDR3 sequence is CASSFTTSGPYEQYF. CDR3 DNA sequence: TGTGCCAGCAGCTTTACCACTAGCGGGCCCTACGAGCAGTACTTC.

The chain uses TRBV18 and TRBJ1-2; TRBD1 matches at 7 bases. Trimming took 5 bases from V and 5 from J; bases not matched to a gene: 8. CDR1 and CDR2 (germline): KGHSH, LQKENI. The CDR3 runs 14 residues. CDR3 region: CASSSAGTEYGYTF. Written as DNA, the CDR3 is TGTGCCAGCTCATCCGCCGGGACAGAATATGGCTACACCTTC.

The V and J genes are TRBV28 and TRBJ2-4; 8 bases agree with TRBD2. Per germline, CDR1 MDHEN and CDR2 SYDVKM. This CDR3 contains 16 residues. The ends lost 2 bases at V and 1 base at J; junction bases unmatched: 4. CDR3 amino acids: CASSLAGLAAKNIQYF. The DNA of the CDR3 is TGTGCCAGCAGTTTAGCAGGACTAGCTGCCAAAAACATTCAGTACTTC.

V usage is TRBV9 and J usage is TRBJ2-2; 16 bases agree with TRBD2. V shed 4 bases and J 4 bases; nucleotides not matched to a gene: 7. Germline loops: CDR1 SGDLS, CDR2 YYNGEE. The CDR3 is 18 residues long. The CDR3 loop is CASSWGTSGRGSTGELFF. The CDR3 coding sequence is TGTGCCAGCAGCTGGGGGACTAGCGGGAGGGGGAGCACCGGGGAGCTGTTTTTT. Full variable domain (missing parts from reference TRBV9 and TRBJ2-2): DSGVTQTPKHLITATGQRVTLRCSPRSGDLSVYWYQQSLDQGLQFLIQYYNGEERAKGNILERFSAQQFPDLHSELNLSSLELGDSALYFCASSWGTSGRGSTGELFFGEGSRLTVL.

Of note for this clone: Because the CDR3's place on the DNA is in doubt, the DNA is left out and the CDR3 is given as listed by TCRdb. The gene calls are TRBV21-1 and TRBJ1-2; the table's D gene call, TRBD1, was not cross checked with the DNA. TRBV21-1 is recorded as a pseudogene. The CDR3 is 23 amino acids long, termini counted. Here the CDR3 reads CASSKWGWGSTYPDDASPYGYTF.

This chain connects TRBV5-1 to TRBJ2-5; TRBD2 matches at 7 bases. Germline trimming cut 2 bases from V and 5 bases from J; bases unmatched to any gene: 3. The CDR3 runs to 13 residues. Germline V CDR1 and CDR2: SGHRS, YFSETQ. The CDR3 is CASSLGLDETQYF. CDR3 in DNA: TGCGCCAGCAGCTTAGGACTAGACGAGACCCAGTACTTC.

This clone was seen a single time. The rearrangement links TRBV6-6 to TRBJ2-5, with TRBD1 matching over 9 bases. The V segment lost 0 bases and the J segment 2 bases; nucleotides outside the gene matches: 1. This CDR3 spans 15 amino acids. From germline, CDR1 is MNHNY and CDR2 SVGAGI (reference sequence). CDR3 nucleotides: TGTGCCAGCAGTTACTCGGGACAGGGACAAGAGACCCAGTACTTC. This codes for CASSYSGQGQETQYF.

The chain carries TRBV28 and TRBJ1-2; a possible D gene is TRBD1 (6 bases). The CDR3 is 15 amino acids. Germline V lookup: CDR1 MDHEN, CDR2 SYDVKM. The V end was cut by 3 bases, the J end by 4 bases, with 15 bases between. Here the CDR3 reads CASSFPTGSGYGYTF. CDR3 coding DNA: TGTGCCAGCAGTTTCCCCACAGGGTCAGGCTATGGCTACACCTTC.

Note on this clone: The limits of the CDR3 on the DNA are not certain, so only TCRdb's listed CDR3 is given. The J gene is TRBJ2-5, the V gene TRBV15; the DNA was not used to check the table's D call, TRBD2. The CDR3 has 13 amino acids, counting both end residues. Germline CDR1 reads LNHNV; CDR2 reads YYDKDF (reference sequence). The CDR3 protein is CATSRVASGNYYF.

This clone occurred a few times. This chain links TRBV19 with TRBJ1-2; TRBD1 is a possible D gene (6 bases). This CDR3 has 13 residues. In germline, CDR1 is LNHDA, CDR2 SQIVND (reference sequence). The V gene lost 5 bases and the J gene lost 8 bases, with 15 bases spanning the gap. The CDR3 DNA sequence: TGTGCCAGTAGTGTGCGGGGGCGAGAGGGCTACACCTTC. Its translation is CASSVRGREGYTF.

This clone came up a few times. V gene TRBV2 combines with J gene TRBJ1-1; 7 nucleotides align to TRBD1. From germline, CDR1 is SNHLY and CDR2 FYNNEI. This CDR3 contains 16 residues. J gave up 0 bases and V 3 bases, and 7 bases lay outside the gene matches. The CDR3 protein is CASSDAGQTMNTEAFF. In DNA form, the CDR3 reads TGTGCCAGCAGTGACGCGGGACAGACAATGAACACTGAAGCTTTCTTT.

The chain uses TRBV10-3 and TRBJ2-7, with 7 bases lining up with TRBD1. Per germline, CDR1 ENHRY and CDR2 SYGVKD. The V segment lost 2 bases and the J segment 2 bases; nucleotides outside the gene matches: 6. The CDR3 is 15 amino acids. CDR3 sequence reads: CAISEGTGETYEQYF. DNA for the CDR3: TGTGCCATCAGTGAGGGTACAGGGGAAACCTACGAGCAGTACTTC.

The chain uses TRBV6-1 and TRBJ1-2; TRBD1 agrees at 7 bases. This CDR3 has 15 residues. CDR1 is MNHNS and CDR2 is SASEGT in the germline V gene. V was clipped by 4 bases and J by 2 bases; unmatched bases: 7. For the CDR3, the DNA is TGTGCCAGCAGTGGCAACCGGGACAGCAACTATGGCTACACCTTC. Translation gives CASSGNRDSNYGYTF.

The chain carries TRBV19 and TRBJ2-2; 8 positions agree with TRBD1. The CDR3 covers 13 residues. J gave up 6 bases and V 9 bases, and 6 bases lay outside the gene matches. Germline CDR1 reads LNHDA; CDR2 reads SQIVND (reference sequence). CDR3 DNA sequence: TGTGCCAGCCGGACAGGGCGAGCCGGGGAGCTGTTTTTT. This encodes CASRTGRAGELFF.

This chain joins TRBV19 and TRBJ2-7, with a tentative D call TRBD2 (6 bases). The CDR3 extends over 15 amino acids. Germline values: CDR1 LNHDA, CDR2 SQIVND (reference sequence). With 6 bases removed from V and 1 base from J, the gap between germline ends came to 16 bases. This CDR3 reads CASRLGGFGSYEQYF. CDR3 in DNA: TGTGCCAGTAGACTGGGGGGATTCGGATCCTACGAGCAGTACTTC.

The V call is TRBV25-1, the J call TRBJ1-2; tentative D call: TRBD1 (6 bases). The CDR3 totals 13 residues. Germline lookup yields CDR1 MGHDK and CDR2 SYGVNS. Deletions cut 1 base from V and 7 bases from J, with 10 bases between. The CDR3 region has the DNA TGTGCCAGCAGTGAATTGGACAGCCTTGGCTACACCTTC. Its protein is CASSELDSLGYTF.

The chain has TRBV18 and TRBJ2-4; D gene ambiguous. V shed 4 bases and J shed 0 bases, with 10 bases lying between them. This CDR3 has 15 residues. Germline CDR1 is KGHSH and CDR2 is LQKENI. CDR3 bases: TGTGCCAGCTCACGGGCAGGAATAGCCAAAAACATTCAGTACTTC. It yields the protein CASSRAGIAKNIQYF.